One and the same sample provided the 32 T cell receptor beta chains below, sequenced in a study of shared clonotypes between healthy human individuals. TCRdb's copy holds only in-frame clones and misses some; the assay was immunoSEQ multiplex PCR. The repertoire includes millions of clones, 90% to 95% of them detected once, and around 0.14% sits in the top ten. The sequenced sample consisted of naive CD4+ T cells sorted from blood. Subset: CD45RA+ positively selected. These receptors were obtained from a man younger than 35 in good health.

This chain uses TRBV10-3 with TRBJ2-3, with D possibly TRBD1 on 5 matching bases. With 8 bases removed from V and 2 bases from J, the gap between germline ends came to 11 bases. Germline CDR1 and CDR2: ENHRY and SYGVKD. The CDR3 loop spans 13 amino acids. CDR3 coding DNA: TGTGCCATCCAGCAGGGAAACACAGATACGCAGTATTTT. Protein sequence: CAIQQGNTDTQYF.

The CDR3 DNA sequence: TGTGCCATCAGAGTCTTCGAACACACTGAAGCTTTCTTT. Its protein product is CAIRVFEHTEAFF. This rearrangement joins TRBV10-3 to TRBJ1-1, with no clear D. V lost 6 bases and J 3 bases, leaving 11 bases between the germline ends. The germline CDR1 and CDR2 sequences are ENHRY and SYGVKD. This CDR3 has 13 amino acids.

The chain recombines TRBV10-2 with TRBJ2-6; 9 bases are a match to TRBD1. The germline gives CDR1 WSHSY, CDR2 SAAADI. The CDR3 runs to 18 residues. The V gene end was trimmed by 0 bases and the J gene end by 3 bases; junction bases not matched to a gene: 6. The CDR3 sequence: CASSESRDRDYGANVLTF. DNA for the CDR3: TGCGCCAGCAGTGAGTCCCGGGACAGGGATTATGGGGCCAACGTCCTGACTTTC.

This clone appeared a single time. V and J are TRBV10-3 and TRBJ2-5, with TRBD2 matching 8 bases. This CDR3 region has 18 residues. V lost 2 bases and J lost 0; bases outside the gene matches: 11. In germline, CDR1 is ENHRY, CDR2 SYGVKD. The CDR3 DNA reads as TGTGCCATCAGTGAGCCCAGGGCACTAGCGGAGTACCAAGAGACCCAGTACTTC. As protein: CAISEPRALAEYQETQYF.

The chain uses TRBV6-6 and TRBJ1-1; D unclear. The V and J ends lost 2 bases and 6 bases respectively, with 13 bases between them. The CDR3 has 14 amino acids. CDR1 and CDR2 (germline): MNHNY, SVGAGI (reference sequence). CDR3 region: CASSYEPGAPEAFF. The CDR3 region has the DNA TGTGCCAGCAGTTACGAGCCGGGAGCCCCTGAAGCTTTCTTT.

The V gene is TRBV5-5, the J gene TRBJ2-7; D remains unclear. The CDR3 contains 14 residues. Germline values: CDR1 SGHKS, CDR2 YYEKEE (reference sequence). Trimming took off 0 bases at V and 7 bases at J, with 14 bases between the two ends. The CDR3 sequence is CASSLALGVEEQYF. The CDR3 DNA reads as TGTGCCAGCAGCTTGGCCCTCGGAGTAGAGGAGCAGTACTTC.

The V and J genes are TRBV28 and TRBJ1-1, with a weak D call TRBD1 (6 bases). Germline lookup yields CDR1 MDHEN and CDR2 SYDVKM. This CDR3 region has 15 residues. Between the trimmed V and J ends, which lost 7 bases and 2 bases, there was a span of 17 bases. The CDR3 region has the DNA TGTGCCAGCACGCGGGGGGCAGAGATAAACACTGAAGCTTTCTTT. As protein: CASTRGAEINTEAFF.

This clone was found a few times. The CDR3 nucleotides are TGTGCCAGCAGCTTAACGGCGCTTAACTATGGCTACACCTTC. Translation gives CASSLTALNYGYTF. The chain combines TRBV7-9 with TRBJ1-2; D is ambiguous. Germline V gene sequence: CDR1 SEHNR, CDR2 FQNEAQ (reference sequence). The CDR3 is made up of 14 amino acids. V was clipped by 2 bases and J by 1 base, with 8 bases between them.

With respect to this clone: Other DNA sequences in the sample encode the same CDR3. The chain combines TRBV5-1 with TRBJ2-2; TRBD1 aligns across 7 bases. CDR3 length: 15 residues. Germline CDR1 and CDR2: SGHRS and YFSETQ. The trim removed 4 bases at V and 3 bases at J, leaving 6 bases unmatched. CDR3 sequence (DNA): TGCGCCAGCAGCCGCGACAGGGCGGACACCGGGGAGCTGTTTTTT. Its protein product is CASSRDRADTGELFF.

This clone was picked up one time. The rearrangement links TRBV28 to TRBJ1-2; perhaps TRBD1 as D (6 bases). The CDR3 is 15 amino acids. Trimming shortened V by 6 bases and J by 1 base, and 15 bases separated the two germline ends. CDR1 is MDHEN and CDR2 is SYDVKM in the germline V gene. This CDR3 reads CASSLGTGRNYGYTF. For the CDR3, the DNA is TGTGCCAGCAGCCTAGGTACAGGGCGTAACTATGGCTACACCTTC.

This clone was observed a single time. The chain joins TRBV6-1 to TRBJ1-5; no reliable D call. CDR3 length: 15 amino acids. The V gene's germline CDR1 is MNHNS and CDR2 SASEGT. V lost 4 bases and J lost 2, with 12 bases in between. CDR3 DNA: TGTGCCAGCAGTGGTGAGGGATTGGGCAATCAGCCCCAGCATTTT. This encodes CASSGEGLGNQPQHF.

V gene TRBV6-6 combines with J gene TRBJ2-1; 13 nucleotides align to TRBD2. V lost 7 bases to trimming and J lost 7 bases; unmatched junction nucleotides: 7. Looked up from germline, CDR1 is MNHNY and CDR2 is SVGAGI (reference sequence). The CDR3 sequence is 15 residues long. This CDR3 reads CASTVLAGGPNEQFF. The DNA for the CDR3 is TGTGCCAGCACTGTACTAGCGGGAGGGCCGAATGAGCAGTTCTTC.

This chain connects TRBV29-1 to TRBJ2-7; D remains unclear. This CDR3 region has 14 residues. From germline, CDR1 is SQVTM and CDR2 ANQGSEA. Trimming took 3 bases from V and 4 from J, leaving 16 bases between them. CDR3 region: CSVDYGPPKYEQYF. The CDR3 DNA sequence: TGCAGCGTTGACTACGGACCGCCCAAATACGAGCAGTACTTC.

The chain has TRBV4-3 and TRBJ1-2; 7 positions match TRBD1. Trimming at V came to 4 bases and at J to 6 bases, leaving 11 bases not matched to a gene. Germline V CDR1 and CDR2: LGHNA, YSLEER. This CDR3 is built from 15 residues. CDR3 sequence: CASSPYNDRVDGYTF. The CDR3 bases are TGCGCCAGCAGCCCATATAACGACAGGGTCGATGGCTACACCTTC.

J is TRBJ2-7 and V is TRBV6-5, with D maybe TRBD2 (6 bases). The CDR3 spans 15 residues. Trimming stripped 4 bases from V and 0 bases from J, with 13 bases between. CDR1 MNHEY and CDR2 SVGAGI come from the germline V gene. CDR3 sequence: CASSLGGASSYEQYF. The CDR3 coding sequence is TGTGCCAGCAGTTTGGGCGGGGCTAGCTCCTACGAGCAGTACTTC.

V is TRBV7-9 and J is TRBJ2-7; the D gene is possibly TRBD2 (6 bases). CDR1 is SEHNR, CDR2 FQNEAQ, per germline (reference sequence). The V gene lost 4 bases and the J gene lost 2 bases, with 12 bases spanning the gap. The CDR3 length is 14 residues. The DNA of the CDR3 is TGTGCCAGCAGCTCCGACGGGGGTCCCTACGAGCAGTACTTC. It codes for CASSSDGGPYEQYF. The variable domain in full, with the rest retrieved from reference TRBV7-9 and TRBJ2-7, is DTGVSQNPRHKITKRGQNVTFRCDPISEHNRLYWYRQTLGQGPEFLTYFQNEAQLEKSRLLSDRFSAERPKGSFSTLEIQRTEQGDSAMYLCASSSDGGPYEQYFGPGTRLTVT.

This clone has more than one count but fewer than ten. Other DNA sequences from this sample encode an identical CDR3 as well. The chain couples TRBV30 to TRBJ1-1; 8 bases match TRBD1. V trimming: 2 bases; J trimming: 8 bases; junction bases outside the gene matches: 1. Germline V lookup: CDR1 GTSNPN, CDR2 SVGIG (reference sequence). The CDR3 extends over 11 amino acids. CDR3 region: CAWSRDREAFF. CDR3 bases: TGTGCCTGGAGTAGGGACAGGGAAGCTTTCTTT.

This sequence joins TRBV6-5 and TRBJ1-1; D gene ambiguous. Germline V gene data show CDR1 as MNHEY and CDR2 as SVGAGI. This CDR3 is built from 15 residues. The germline V and J ends were trimmed by 3 bases and 0 bases, with 11 bases remaining between them. Here the CDR3 DNA reads TGTGCCAGCAGTTATCACCCCAACCTGAACACTGAAGCTTTCTTT. Its translation: CASSYHPNLNTEAFF.

The J gene is TRBJ2-7, the V gene TRBV5-1, with a tentative D call TRBD2 (5 bases). V shed 0 bases and J shed 8 bases, with 18 bases lying between them. Per germline, CDR1 SGHRS and CDR2 YFSETQ. CDR3 size: 15 residues. The chain's CDR3 is CASSLASGISDKQYF. The CDR3 region has the DNA TGCGCCAGCAGCTTGGCCTCGGGGATTAGCGACAAGCAGTACTTC.

V gene TRBV19 combines with J gene TRBJ1-5; D is ambiguous. V was cut by 4 bases and J by 3 bases, with 1 base left in between. Germline CDR1 reads LNHDA; CDR2 reads SQIVND (reference sequence). This CDR3 has 11 amino acids. CDR3 sequence (DNA): TGTGCCAGTAGTAACAATCAGCCCCAGCATTTT. Amino acids: CASSNNQPQHF.

This sequence joins TRBV5-5 and TRBJ2-3; D is unclear. The V gene lost 1 base and the J gene lost 6 bases, with 12 bases spanning the gap. From germline, CDR1 is SGHKS and CDR2 YYEKEE (reference sequence). The CDR3 spans 14 residues. The CDR3 loop is CASSLLSFSDTQYF. CDR3 coding DNA: TGTGCCAGCAGCTTGTTATCCTTCTCGGATACGCAGTATTTT.

J is TRBJ1-1 and V is TRBV10-2, with a tentative D call TRBD1 (5 bases). The CDR3 runs to 12 residues. V dropped 2 bases and J dropped 11 bases, with 12 bases sitting between them. Germline assignment: CDR1 WSHSY and CDR2 SAAADI. This CDR3 is CASSEEGRPAFF. CDR3 coding DNA: TGCGCCAGCAGTGAGGAGGGACGGCCTGCTTTCTTT.

CDR3 bases: TGTGCCATCACCGGACTAGCGGGGGGGGTGAAAGAGACCCAGTACTTC. Protein sequence: CAITGLAGGVKETQYF. J is TRBJ2-5 and V is TRBV10-3; 15 bases agree with TRBD2. Unmatched junction bases numbered 6, after V lost 7 bases and J lost 3 bases. Per germline, CDR1 ENHRY and CDR2 SYGVKD. This CDR3 is built from 16 residues.

The V and J genes are TRBV18 and TRBJ2-1; TRBD2 matches at 9 bases. This CDR3 has 16 amino acids. Germline CDR1 is KGHSH and CDR2 is LQKENI. V dropped 2 bases and J dropped 6; count of bases not matched to a gene: 8. The CDR3 DNA reads TGTGCCAGCTCACCATCGACTAGCGGAGCCTTCAATGAGCAGTTCTTC. This codes for CASSPSTSGAFNEQFF.

A remark on this clone: The same CDR3 is also encoded by other DNA sequences in this sample. V and J are TRBV6-5 and TRBJ2-7, with D hard to call. Trimming cost V 0 bases and J 2 bases, with 11 bases left between them. Germline V gene lookup returns CDR1 MNHEY and CDR2 SVGAGI. The CDR3 has 15 residues. This chain's CDR3 is CASSYSRSGPYEQYF. DNA of the CDR3: TGTGCCAGCAGTTACTCGCGTTCTGGGCCCTACGAGCAGTACTTC.

CDR3 sequence (DNA): TGTGCCAGCAGCCTTAAGGCTGGGGCAGGGGGAACCGGGGAGCTGTTTTTT. The encoded protein is CASSLKAGAGGTGELFF. The J gene is TRBJ2-2, the V gene TRBV11-2; 7 nucleotides agree with TRBD1. The CDR3 is made up of 17 amino acids. V dropped 5 bases and J dropped 5; count of bases not matched to a gene: 14. The germline V gene has CDR1 SGHAT and CDR2 FQNNGV.

J is TRBJ1-2 and V is TRBV6-1, with D possibly being TRBD1 (5 bases). The CDR3 has 12 residues. Germline CDR1 MNHNS, CDR2 SASEGT. Between the trimmed V and J ends, which lost 0 bases and 11 bases, there was a span of 10 bases. The chain's CDR3 is CASSEAPGTYTF. CDR3 sequence (DNA): TGTGCCAGCAGTGAAGCCCCTGGGACTTACACCTTC.

The V gene is TRBV5-8, the J gene TRBJ1-5; D perhaps matches TRBD1 (5 bases). Germline CDR1 reads SGHTS; CDR2 reads YDEGEE. The V and J ends lost 0 bases and 5 bases respectively, with 15 bases between them. The CDR3 sequence is 16 residues long. The CDR3 region is CASSLGRGRSDQPQHF. CDR3 bases: TGTGCCAGCAGCTTGGGGAGGGGTAGGTCGGATCAGCCCCAGCATTTT.

This chain joins TRBV28 and TRBJ1-3; D is undetermined. CDR1 MDHEN and CDR2 SYDVKM come from the germline V gene. CDR3 size: 14 residues. The V end was cut by 3 bases, the J end by 5 bases, with 11 bases between. The CDR3 DNA reads as TGTGCCAGCAGTTTTAGAATCTGGAGAAACACCATATATTTT. Protein sequence: CASSFRIWRNTIYF.

This chain links TRBV4-1 with TRBJ1-5; D gene uncertain. The V gene lost 0 bases and the J gene lost 7 bases, with 13 bases spanning the gap. Germline values: CDR1 MGHRA, CDR2 YSYEKL. The CDR3 runs to 15 residues. CDR3 DNA: TGCGCCAGCAGCCAAGAAGGCCCCCCCAGACAGCCCCAGCATTTT. It is translated as CASSQEGPPRQPQHF.

The chain uses TRBV4-1 and TRBJ1-3; 11 positions agree with TRBD1. Germline V CDR1 and CDR2: MGHRA, YSYEKL. The CDR3 has 20 residues. The J segment lost 0 bases and the V segment lost 3 bases, leaving 13 bases of the junction unmatched. CDR3 sequence: CASSQEGQGESRVSGNTIYF. The CDR3 DNA reads as TGCGCCAGCAGCCAGGAGGGACAGGGGGAATCTCGGGTCTCTGGAAACACCATATATTTT.

The chain recombines TRBV18 with TRBJ1-4, with a possible D match to TRBD1 (5 bases). The germline V gene has CDR1 KGHSH and CDR2 LQKENI. V lost 2 bases and J 3 bases, leaving 10 bases between the germline ends. The CDR3 loop spans 15 amino acids. DNA for the CDR3: TGTGCCAGCTCACCATCGGGGGGTCCTAATGAAAAACTGTTTTTT. Translating it yields CASSPSGGPNEKLFF.